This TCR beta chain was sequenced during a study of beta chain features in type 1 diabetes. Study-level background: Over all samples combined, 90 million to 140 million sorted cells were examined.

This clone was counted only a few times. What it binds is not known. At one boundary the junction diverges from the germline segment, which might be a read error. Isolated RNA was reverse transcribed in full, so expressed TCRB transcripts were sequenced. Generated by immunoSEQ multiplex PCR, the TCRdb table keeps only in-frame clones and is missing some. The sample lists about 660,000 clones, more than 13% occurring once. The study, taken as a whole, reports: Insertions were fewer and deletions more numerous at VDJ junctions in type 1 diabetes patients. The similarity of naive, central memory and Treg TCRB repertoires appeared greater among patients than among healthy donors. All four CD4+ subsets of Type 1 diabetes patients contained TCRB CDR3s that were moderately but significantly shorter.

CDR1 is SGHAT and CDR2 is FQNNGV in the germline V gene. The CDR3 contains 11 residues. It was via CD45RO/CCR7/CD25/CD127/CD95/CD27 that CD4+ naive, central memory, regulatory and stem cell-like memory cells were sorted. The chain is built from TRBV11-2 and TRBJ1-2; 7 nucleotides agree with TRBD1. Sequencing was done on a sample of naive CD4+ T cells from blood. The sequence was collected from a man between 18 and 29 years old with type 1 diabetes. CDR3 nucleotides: TGTGCCAGCAGCTTAGGGCAGGGGGAGGCCTTC. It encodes CASSLGQGEAF.